This is a list of T cell receptor beta chains from one sample in a study of low-dose radiotherapy and immunotherapy resistance in tumors. TCRdb reanalysed the reads using MiXCR and keeps one entry per CDR3 protein. Here the sample spans tens of thousands of distinct CDR3 sequences, approximately 25% being singletons. Sequenced here: PBMCs, sampled before treatment. The receptors shown here come from a male donor with rectosigmoid adenocarcinoma. Each CDR3 is given with its conserved first and last residue. The D gene is left open where the match is weak. Part of the rows lack a size; the others show once, few, many or a class for expanded clones.

size: once; D: TRBD1; length: 15; J: TRBJ1-6; V: TRBV6-2/TRBV6-3; CDR3: CASRIPGQGISPPHF; DNA: TGTGCCAGCAGAATACCGGGACAGGGGATTTCACCCCCCCACTTT
size: NA; D: TRBD2; length: 14; J: TRBJ2-1; V: TRBV6-1; CDR3: CATWTSGRAQEQFF; DNA: TGTGCCACGTGGACTAGCGGGAGGGCCCAGGAGCAGTTCTTC
size: many; D: NA; length: 16; J: TRBJ2-1; V: TRBV20-1; CDR3: CSARDPRGLSYNEQFF; DNA: TGCAGTGCTAGAGACCCGCGGGGCCTCTCCTACAATGAGCAGTTCTTC
size: NA; D: TRBD2; length: 14; J: TRBJ2-1; V: TRBV20-1; CDR3: CSVSPGGSNNEQFF; DNA: TGCAGTGTTTCTCCTGGCGGGAGTAACAATGAGCAGTTCTTC
size: many; D: NA; length: 14; J: TRBJ1-5; V: TRBV27; CDR3: CASSSLGSNQPQHF; DNA: TGTGCCAGCAGTTCCTTGGGGAGCAATCAGCCCCAGCATTTT
size: many; D: TRBD1; length: 16; J: TRBJ2-7; V: TRBV28; CDR3: CASSHNSGQFYYEQYF; DNA: TGTGCCAGCAGTCATAACTCGGGACAGTTCTACTACGAGCAGTACTTC
size: many; D: NA; length: 11; J: TRBJ2-7; V: TRBV28; CDR3: CASSASYEQYF; DNA: TGTGCCAGCAGTGCCAGCTACGAGCAGTACTTC
size: many; D: NA; length: 13; J: TRBJ1-5; V: TRBV27; CDR3: CASSLERSQPQHF; DNA: TGTGCCAGCAGTTTGGAAAGGAGTCAGCCCCAGCATTTT
size: many; D: NA; length: 14; J: TRBJ1-1; V: TRBV9; CDR3: CASSVIGAGTEAFF; DNA: TGTGCCAGCAGCGTAATCGGCGCGGGCACTGAAGCTTTCTTT
size: many; D: NA; length: 17; J: TRBJ1-3; V: TRBV5-1; CDR3: CASSPGFRPNSGNTIYF; DNA: TGCGCCAGCAGCCCTGGTTTTCGACCCAACTCTGGAAACACCATATATTTT
size: many; D: NA; length: 14; J: TRBJ2-3; V: TRBV7-9; CDR3: CASSLGARTDTQYF; DNA: TGTGCCAGCAGCTTAGGGGCTCGCACAGATACGCAGTATTTT
size: many; D: TRBD1; length: 16; J: TRBJ1-2; V: TRBV28; CDR3: CASSPVGGSGGYGYTF; DNA: TGTGCCAGCAGTCCCGTGGGGGGATCAGGGGGCTATGGCTACACCTTC
size: many; D: NA; length: 11; J: TRBJ1-2; V: TRBV20-1; CDR3: CSALGPAQDTF; DNA: TGCAGTGCTCTAGGACCGGCGCAGGACACCTTC
size: many; D: TRBD1; length: 16; J: TRBJ1-3; V: TRBV5-4; CDR3: CASSVGTALSGNTIYF; DNA: TGTGCCAGCAGCGTGGGGACAGCGCTCTCTGGAAACACCATATATTTT
size: many; D: NA; length: 16; J: TRBJ2-3; V: TRBV9; CDR3: CASSPRRERSTDTQYF; DNA: TGTGCCAGCAGCCCCCGCCGGGAGCGGAGCACAGATACGCAGTATTTT
size: many; D: TRBD2; length: 15; J: TRBJ2-7; V: TRBV5-1; CDR3: CASSLVASGGYEQYF; DNA: TGCGCCAGCAGCTTGGTTGCTAGCGGGGGCTACGAGCAGTACTTC
size: few; D: TRBD1; length: 14; J: TRBJ1-6; V: TRBV12-3/TRBV12-4; CDR3: CASRRDRVNSPLHF; DNA: TGTGCCAGCAGGCGGGACAGGGTCAATTCACCCCTCCACTTT
size: many; D: NA; length: 14; J: TRBJ1-2; V: TRBV3-1; CDR3: CASSQGIALWGYTF; DNA: TGTGCCAGCAGCCAAGGTATAGCTCTCTGGGGCTACACCTTC
size: NA; D: NA; length: 15; J: TRBJ2-6; V: TRBV9; CDR3: CASSVGYSGANVLTF; DNA: TGTGCCAGCAGCGTAGGGTATTCTGGGGCCAACGTCCTGACTTTC
size: NA; D: TRBD2; length: 15; J: TRBJ2-3; V: TRBV5-4; CDR3: CASSLGGLGTDTQYF; DNA: TGTGCCAGCAGCTTGGGGGGACTAGGCACAGATACGCAGTATTTT
size: many; D: TRBD1; length: 16; J: TRBJ1-1; V: TRBV7-2; CDR3: CASSREGTGLLNEAFF; DNA: TGTGCCAGCAGCCGAGAAGGGACAGGGTTGTTGAATGAAGCTTTCTTT
size: NA; D: NA; length: 14; J: TRBJ2-7; V: TRBV18; CDR3: CASSQGLDAYEQYF; DNA: TGTGCCAGCTCACAAGGACTTGACGCCTACGAGCAGTACTTC
size: many; D: NA; length: 16; J: TRBJ2-1; V: TRBV20-1; CDR3: CSAINSGIGGNNEQFF; DNA: TGCAGTGCTATTAATAGCGGAATAGGAGGAAACAATGAGCAGTTCTTC
size: many; D: NA; length: 19; J: TRBJ1-1; V: TRBV4-1; CDR3: CASSQFDFHRILGDTEAFF; DNA: TGCGCCAGCAGCCAATTTGATTTCCACAGGATCTTGGGAGACACTGAAGCTTTCTTT
size: many; D: NA; length: 12; J: TRBJ1-2; V: TRBV4-2; CDR3: CASSPEGEGYTF; DNA: TGTGCCAGCAGCCCAGAAGGGGAGGGCTACACCTTC
size: many; D: TRBD2; length: 16; J: TRBJ2-3; V: TRBV11-2; CDR3: CASSLVRLAGTDTQYF; DNA: TGTGCCAGCAGCTTAGTGAGGCTAGCGGGCACAGATACGCAGTATTTT
size: NA; D: NA; length: 16; J: TRBJ2-3; V: TRBV5-1; CDR3: CASTINPGRDRDTQYF; DNA: TGCGCCAGCACCATAAACCCAGGGAGGGACAGGGATACGCAGTATTTT
size: many; D: NA; length: 12; J: TRBJ1-2; V: TRBV7-6; CDR3: CASSSGNYGYTF; DNA: TGTGCCAGCAGCTCCGGGAACTATGGCTACACCTTC
size: many; D: NA; length: 14; J: TRBJ2-7; V: TRBV9; CDR3: CASSVWDVSYEQYF; DNA: TGTGCCAGCAGCGTATGGGACGTCTCCTACGAGCAGTACTTC
size: NA; D: TRBD1; length: 12; J: TRBJ2-1; V: TRBV10-3; CDR3: CAIGGTGGEQFF; DNA: TGTGCCATCGGCGGGACAGGGGGTGAGCAGTTCTTC
size: many; D: NA; length: 14; J: TRBJ2-3; V: TRBV6-4; CDR3: CASSVQGTTDTQYF; DNA: TGTGCCAGCAGTGTCCAGGGGACCACAGATACGCAGTATTTT
size: many; D: NA; length: 11; J: TRBJ2-5; V: TRBV28; CDR3: CACRLRETQYF; DNA: TGTGCCTGCAGGCTCCGGGAGACCCAGTACTTC
size: many; D: TRBD1; length: 15; J: TRBJ2-3; V: TRBV27; CDR3: CASSLVRDRVNTQYF; DNA: TGTGCCAGCAGTTTGGTCCGGGACAGGGTAAATACGCAGTATTTT
size: many; D: NA; length: 14; J: TRBJ2-3; V: TRBV28; CDR3: CASTGTLHTDTQYF; DNA: TGTGCCAGTACCGGGACTCTTCACACAGATACGCAGTATTTT
size: NA; D: NA; length: 16; J: TRBJ2-2; V: TRBV6-1; CDR3: CASSLQGAYTGELFFF; DNA: NA
size: many; D: NA; length: 13; J: TRBJ1-5; V: TRBV2; CDR3: CASNWVADQPQHF; DNA: TGTGCCAGCAATTGGGTAGCTGATCAGCCCCAGCATTTT
size: NA; D: NA; length: 13; J: TRBJ2-1; V: TRBV5-1; CDR3: CASRPADGDEQFF; DNA: TGCGCCAGCAGACCCGCCGACGGTGATGAGCAGTTCTTC
size: NA; D: TRBD1; length: 13; J: TRBJ1-1; V: TRBV11-2; CDR3: CASGMTGGTEAFF; DNA: TGTGCCAGCGGAATGACAGGGGGCACTGAAGCTTTCTTT
size: NA; D: NA; length: 15; J: TRBJ2-2; V: TRBV7-2; CDR3: CASSFTGGTPGSCFF; DNA: NA
size: many; D: TRBD1; length: 16; J: TRBJ2-2; V: TRBV28; CDR3: CASSPGTGGVDGELFF; DNA: TGTGCCAGCAGTCCGGGGACAGGGGGCGTGGACGGGGAGCTGTTTTTT
size: many; D: TRBD1; length: 13; J: TRBJ1-2; V: TRBV5-1; CDR3: CASSPARTGGYTF; DNA: TGCGCCAGCAGCCCCGCACGGACAGGAGGCTACACCTTC
size: few; D: TRBD1; length: 15; J: TRBJ2-7; V: TRBV20-1; CDR3: CSALPRQGARYEQYF; DNA: TGCAGTGCTCTACCCCGACAGGGGGCAAGATACGAGCAGTACTTC
size: many; D: TRBD2; length: 18; J: TRBJ2-7; V: TRBV12-3/TRBV12-4; CDR3: CASSLLKGTSGDFWEQYF; DNA: TGTGCCAGCAGTTTGTTAAAGGGGACTAGCGGGGACTTCTGGGAGCAGTACTTC
size: NA; D: TRBD2; length: 14; J: TRBJ2-1; V: TRBV20-1; CDR3: CSAPSSGFYNEQFF; DNA: TGCAGTGCTCCTTCTAGCGGATTTTACAATGAGCAGTTCTTC
size: many; D: NA; length: 14; J: TRBJ2-4; V: TRBV28; CDR3: CASSGYGGRNIQYF; DNA: TGTGCCAGCAGTGGGTATGGGGGAAGAAACATTCAGTACTTC
size: NA; D: NA; length: 14; J: TRBJ1-1; V: TRBV7-2; CDR3: CASSLSGVNTEAFF; DNA: TGTGCCAGCAGCTTAAGCGGGGTGAACACTGAAGCTTTCTTT
size: NA; D: NA; length: 13; J: TRBJ2-2; V: TRBV6-8; CDR3: CASRGFPTGELFF; DNA: TGTGCCAGCAGAGGTTTTCCGACCGGGGAGCTGTTTTTT
size: many; D: TRBD1; length: 13; J: TRBJ2-5; V: TRBV28; CDR3: CASSFRGWETQYF; DNA: TGTGCCAGCAGTTTCAGGGGGTGGGAGACCCAGTACTTC
size: many; D: TRBD1; length: 13; J: TRBJ2-7; V: TRBV6-2/TRBV6-3; CDR3: CASRPPGQAGQYF; DNA: TGTGCCAGCAGGCCCCCGGGACAGGCAGGGCAGTACTTC
size: many; D: NA; length: 13; J: TRBJ2-7; V: TRBV12-3/TRBV12-4; CDR3: CASSFDSGYEQYF; DNA: TGTGCCAGCAGTTTTGACAGCGGATACGAGCAGTACTTC
size: many; D: NA; length: 13; J: TRBJ2-7; V: TRBV28; CDR3: CASSSPPTGEQYF; DNA: TGTGCCAGCAGTTCGCCCCCGACTGGCGAGCAGTACTTC
size: many; D: NA; length: 15; J: TRBJ2-1; V: TRBV10-3; CDR3: CAISEGRDAYNEQFF; DNA: TGTGCCATCAGTGAGGGGCGGGACGCCTACAATGAGCAGTTCTTC
size: NA; D: NA; length: 15; J: TRBJ2-2; V: TRBV23-1; CDR3: CASSLWTVNTGELFF; DNA: TGCGCCAGCAGTCTTTGGACGGTGAACACCGGGGAGCTGTTTTTT
size: many; D: TRBD1; length: 13; J: TRBJ2-3; V: TRBV6-2/TRBV6-3; CDR3: CASAGQGTDTQYF; DNA: TGTGCCAGCGCCGGACAGGGTACAGATACGCAGTATTTT
size: many; D: NA; length: 14; J: TRBJ2-3; V: TRBV21-1; CDR3: CASSQDIGTGTQYF; DNA: TGCGCCAGCAGCCAAGATATCGGTACAGGGACGCAGTATTTT
size: NA; D: TRBD1; length: 13; J: TRBJ2-4; V: TRBV28; CDR3: CASRQGALNIQYF; DNA: TGTGCCAGTCGACAGGGGGCGCTGAACATTCAGTACTTC
size: NA; D: TRBD2; length: 14; J: TRBJ2-3; V: TRBV20-1; CDR3: CSALKSGIPDTQYF; DNA: TGCAGTGCTCTGAAAAGCGGGATACCAGATACGCAGTATTTT